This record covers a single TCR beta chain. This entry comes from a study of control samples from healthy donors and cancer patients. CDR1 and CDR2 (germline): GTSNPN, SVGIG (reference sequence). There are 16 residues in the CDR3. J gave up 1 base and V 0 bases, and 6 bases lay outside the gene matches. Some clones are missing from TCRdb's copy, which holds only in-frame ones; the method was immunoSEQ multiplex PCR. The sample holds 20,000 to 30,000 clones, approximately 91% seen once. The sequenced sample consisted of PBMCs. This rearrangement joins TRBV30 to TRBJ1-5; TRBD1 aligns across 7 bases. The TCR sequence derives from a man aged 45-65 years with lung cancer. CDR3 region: CAWSVTTGMSNQPQHF. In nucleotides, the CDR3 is TGTGCCTGGAGTGTAACGACAGGGATGAGCAATCAGCCCCAGCATTTT.